The rows below give T cell receptor beta chains drawn from one sample of a study of spatial heterogeneity in lung cancer. MiXCR, applied by TCRdb to the 5' RACE reads, yields one record per CDR3 protein. The table lists more than 25,000 distinct CDR3 sequences, more than 5.5% of them singletons. The sample was lung tumor tissue, taken at surgery. The receptor source for this set is a male donor with early-stage non-small cell lung cancer. Both conserved end residues are part of each CDR3. A D gene is named only where the DNA matches it firmly. Rows may omit the clone size; those that give it use once, few, many or a size class.

. TRBJ1-3 many TRBV4-3 CASSQEVQGGRNTIYF TGCGCCAGCAGCCAAGAAGTCCAGGGCGGAAGGAACACCATATATTTT
. TRBJ1-5 many TRBV12-3/TRBV12-4 CASSLKARGQPQHF TGTGCCAGCAGTTTAAAGGCCAGGGGTCAGCCCCAGCATTTT
. TRBJ1-2 few TRBV6-1 CASSEDSVTGYTF TGTGCCAGCAGTGAAGACAGCGTAACTGGCTACACCTTC
. TRBJ2-3 . TRBV4-2 CASSQDETSPDTQYF TGTGCCAGCAGCCAAGATGAAACTTCCCCCGATACGCAGTATTTT
. TRBJ1-2 . TRBV28 CASMSGIGASYGYTF TGTGCCAGCATGTCGGGAATTGGGGCTAGCTATGGCTACACCTTC
. TRBJ1-2 many TRBV20-1 CSARAAGPSYTF TGCAGTGCTAGAGCTGCTGGCCCAAGCTACACCTTC
. TRBJ1-6 few TRBV4-1 CASSQDLINSPLHF TGCGCCAGCAGCCAAGATTTAATTAATTCACCCCTCCACTTT
TRBD1 TRBJ1-2 . TRBV18 CASSPPLAGQTVYGYTF TGTGCCAGCTCACCACCTTTGGCGGGACAGACTGTTTATGGCTACACCTTC
TRBD1 TRBJ2-3 . TRBV28 CASTPMGQPLDTQYF TGTGCCAGCACTCCAATGGGACAGCCTTTGGATACGCAGTATTTT
. TRBJ2-7 few TRBV6-5 CASSPPGQLYEQYF TGTGCCAGCAGTCCCCCGGGACAACTCTACGAGCAGTACTTC
. TRBJ1-3 many TRBV20-1 CSARRGTFSGNTIYF TGCAGTGCTAGACGAGGGACCTTCTCTGGAAACACCATATATTTT
. TRBJ1-3 . TRBV20-1 CSARDPVSGNTIYF TGCAGTGCTAGAGATCCCGTCTCTGGAAACACCATATATTTT
. TRBJ2-7 few TRBV7-2 CASSLQGMPTSEQYF TGTGCCAGCAGCCTCCAGGGGATGCCAACCTCCGAGCAGTACTTC
TRBD1 TRBJ2-1 many TRBV5-1 CASSQGTVAYNEQFF TGCGCCAGCAGCCAAGGGACAGTTGCCTACAATGAGCAGTTCTTC
. TRBJ2-1 many TRBV4-2 CASSQDIRIGNNEQFF TGTGCCAGCAGCCAAGATATCCGGATTGGGAACAATGAGCAGTTCTTC
. TRBJ2-7 many TRBV20-1 CSARGRKIVTTGEQYF TGCAGTGCTAGAGGCAGGAAAATCGTCACTACTGGCGAGCAGTACTTC
. TRBJ1-6 many TRBV6-5 CASTRLGATYNSPLHF TGTGCCAGCACCCGCCTAGGGGCGACCTATAATTCACCCCTCCACTTT
. TRBJ1-2 few TRBV12-3/TRBV12-4 CASSSGGYGYTF TGTGCCAGCAGTTCCGGGGGTTACGGCTACACCTTC
. TRBJ1-6 few TRBV7-8 CASSPGNSPLHF TGTGCCAGCAGCCCAGGGAATTCACCCCTCCACTTT
TRBD1 TRBJ2-2 many TRBV28 CASSPQGTGELFF TGTGCCAGCAGTCCACAGGGGACCGGGGAGCTGTTTTTT